These 8 T cell receptor beta chains originate from one sample sequenced in a study of cytomegalovirus exposure and HLA in healthy donors. Libraries were prepared by immunoSEQ multiplex PCR; TCRdb keeps only in-frame clonotypes and omits some of them. The sample carries about 110,000 clones, roughly 90% recorded once. The source material was PBMCs. The receptors stem from a woman aged 25-40 years in good health and CMV-seropositive.

The chain joins TRBV6-1 to TRBJ1-2, with a possible D match to TRBD1 (6 bases). The CDR3 is made up of 15 amino acids. In germline, CDR1 is MNHNS, CDR2 SASEGT. The germline V and J ends were trimmed by 7 bases and 0 bases, with 15 bases remaining between them. The CDR3 is CASTPRTVPNYGYTF. The CDR3 coding sequence is TGTGCCAGCACCCCCCGGACAGTTCCTAACTATGGCTACACCTTC.

The chain joins TRBV7-9 to TRBJ2-7; no clear D gene. This CDR3 comprises 12 residues. The V and J ends lost 5 bases and 3 bases respectively, with 8 bases between them. Germline assignment: CDR1 SEHNR and CDR2 FQNEAQ (reference sequence). CDR3 nucleotides: TGTGCCAGCAGCAACTCCGTCTACGAGCAGTACTTC. The encoded protein is CASSNSVYEQYF.

There are a few counts of this clone. This rearrangement joins TRBV6-1 to TRBJ2-7; D possibly corresponds to TRBD1 (6 bases). The length of the CDR3 is 14 residues. Trimming removed 4 bases at V and 2 bases at J, with 12 bases between. Germline V gene data show CDR1 as MNHNS and CDR2 as SASEGT. This CDR3 reads CASSVAGEAYEQYF. As DNA, the CDR3 is TGTGCCAGCAGTGTTGCAGGGGAAGCCTACGAGCAGTACTTC.

The genes are TRBV4-3 and TRBJ2-2; 7 bases align to TRBD2. From germline, CDR1 is LGHNA and CDR2 YSLEER. Trimming removed 3 bases from V and 4 bases from J; junction bases left unmatched: 11. The CDR3 loop spans 17 amino acids. CDR3 sequence reads: CASSHDGAGVITGELFF. The CDR3 DNA follows: TGCGCCAGCAGCCACGACGGTGCGGGGGTGATCACCGGGGAGCTGTTTTTT.

The rearrangement links TRBV6-5 to TRBJ1-6, with D uncertain. Deletions cut 6 bases from V and 6 bases from J, with 9 bases between. The CDR3 has 13 residues. In germline, CDR1 is MNHEY, CDR2 SVGAGI. Here the CDR3 reads CASRGLSNSPLHF. The CDR3 DNA reads as TGTGCCAGCAGGGGCCTTTCTAATTCACCCCTCCACTTT.

In DNA form, the CDR3 reads TGTGCCAGCTCACCTTCTGCGTCCTACGAGCAGTACTTC. It yields the protein CASSPSASYEQYF. V and J are TRBV18 and TRBJ2-7, with D unresolved. Germline values: CDR1 KGHSH, CDR2 LQKENI. V lost 3 bases and J lost 1, with 7 bases in between. The CDR3 has 13 amino acids. The entire variable domain, with the rest obtained from reference TRBV18 and TRBJ2-7, is as follows: NAGVMQNPRHLVRRRGQEARLRCSPMKGHSHVYWYRQLPEEGLKFMVYLQKENIIDESGMPKERFSAEFPKEGPSILRIQQVVRGDSAAYFCASSPSASYEQYFGPGTRLTVT.

In DNA, the CDR3 is TGTGCCAGCCTTGGACTAGCGGATGACAATGAGCAGTTCTTC. This translates into CASLGLADDNEQFF. The V gene is TRBV5-6, the J gene TRBJ2-1, with 10 bases identical to TRBD2. V was pared by 7 bases and J by 5 bases, with 6 bases of the junction left unmatched. Germline-derived CDR1 and CDR2 are SGHDT and YYEEEE. The CDR3 sequence is 14 residues long.

The genes are TRBV4-3 and TRBJ2-5; 9 nucleotides agree with TRBD2. The length of the CDR3 is 16 residues. V shed 0 bases, J shed 5 bases, and the junction held 7 bases outside the gene matches. Looked up from germline, CDR1 is LGHNA and CDR2 is YSLEER. This chain's CDR3 is CASSQDVSGGAETQYF. The CDR3 nucleotides read TGCGCCAGCAGCCAAGACGTTAGCGGGGGAGCGGAGACCCAGTACTTC.